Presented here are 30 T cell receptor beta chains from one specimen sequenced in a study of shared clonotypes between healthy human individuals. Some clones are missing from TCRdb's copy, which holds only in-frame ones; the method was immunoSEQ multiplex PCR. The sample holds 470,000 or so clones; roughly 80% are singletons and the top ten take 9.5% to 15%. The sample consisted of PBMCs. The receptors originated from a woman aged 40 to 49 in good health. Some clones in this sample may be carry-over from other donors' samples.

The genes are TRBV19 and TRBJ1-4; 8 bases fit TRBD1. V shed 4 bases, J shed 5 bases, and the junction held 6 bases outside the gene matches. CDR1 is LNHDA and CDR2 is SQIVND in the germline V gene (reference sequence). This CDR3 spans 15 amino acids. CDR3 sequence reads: CASSTRGRPNEKLFF. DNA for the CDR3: TGTGCCAGTAGTACCAGGGGGCGGCCGAATGAAAAACTGTTTTTT. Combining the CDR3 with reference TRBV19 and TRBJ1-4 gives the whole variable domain DGGITQSPKYLFRKEGQNVTLSCEQNLNHDAMYWYRQDPGQGLRLIYYSQIVNDFQKGDIAEGYSVSREKKESFPLTVTSAQKNPTAFYLCASSTRGRPNEKLFFGSGTQLSVL.

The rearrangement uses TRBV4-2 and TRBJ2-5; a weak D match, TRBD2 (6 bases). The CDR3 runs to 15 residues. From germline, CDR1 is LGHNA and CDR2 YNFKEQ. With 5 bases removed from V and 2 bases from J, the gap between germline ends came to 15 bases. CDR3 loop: CASSTRDSKQETQYF. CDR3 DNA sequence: TGTGCCAGCAGCACCCGGGACTCGAAACAAGAGACCCAGTACTTC.

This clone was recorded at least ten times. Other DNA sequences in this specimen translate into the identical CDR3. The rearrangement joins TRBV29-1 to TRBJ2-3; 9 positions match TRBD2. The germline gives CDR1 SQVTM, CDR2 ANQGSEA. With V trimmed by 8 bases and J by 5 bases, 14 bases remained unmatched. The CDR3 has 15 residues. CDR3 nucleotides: TGCAGCCTCCCCTTGGTAGCGGGAGTTTTAGATACGCAGTATTTT. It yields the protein CSLPLVAGVLDTQYF.

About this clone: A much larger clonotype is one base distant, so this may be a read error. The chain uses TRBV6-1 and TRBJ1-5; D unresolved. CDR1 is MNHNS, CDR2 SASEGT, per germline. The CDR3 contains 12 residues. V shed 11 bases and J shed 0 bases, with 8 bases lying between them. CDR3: CALSDSNQPQHF. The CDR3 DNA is TGTGCCCTCAGTGATAGCAATCAGCCCCAGCATTTT.

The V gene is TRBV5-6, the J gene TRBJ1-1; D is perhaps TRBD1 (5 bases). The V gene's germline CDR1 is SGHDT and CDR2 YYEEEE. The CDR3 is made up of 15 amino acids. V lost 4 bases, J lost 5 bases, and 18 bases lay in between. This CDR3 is CASSHPGVAGTEAFF. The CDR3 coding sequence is TGTGCCAGCAGCCATCCGGGGGTCGCGGGGACTGAAGCTTTCTTT.

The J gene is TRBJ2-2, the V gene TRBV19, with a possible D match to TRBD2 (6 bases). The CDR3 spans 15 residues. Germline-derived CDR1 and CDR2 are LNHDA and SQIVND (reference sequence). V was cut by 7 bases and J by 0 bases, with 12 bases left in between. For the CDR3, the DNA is TGTGCCAGTACCACGGGGGACGCGAACACCGGGGAGCTGTTTTTT. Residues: CASTTGDANTGELFF.

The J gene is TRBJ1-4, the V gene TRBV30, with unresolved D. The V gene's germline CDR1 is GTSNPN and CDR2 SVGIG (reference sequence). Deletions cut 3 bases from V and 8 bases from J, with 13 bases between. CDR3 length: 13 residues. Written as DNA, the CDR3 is TGTGCCTGGAGCCCCGGGGAAGGGGAAAAACTGTTTTTT. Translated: CAWSPGEGEKLFF.

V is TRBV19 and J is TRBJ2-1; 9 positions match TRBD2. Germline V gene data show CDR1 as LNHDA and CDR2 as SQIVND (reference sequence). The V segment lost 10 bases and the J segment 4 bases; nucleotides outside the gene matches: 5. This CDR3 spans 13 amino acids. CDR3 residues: CATTSGWYNEQFF. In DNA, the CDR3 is TGTGCCACAACTAGCGGGTGGTACAATGAGCAGTTCTTC. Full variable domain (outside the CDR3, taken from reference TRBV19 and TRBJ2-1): DGGITQSPKYLFRKEGQNVTLSCEQNLNHDAMYWYRQDPGQGLRLIYYSQIVNDFQKGDIAEGYSVSREKKESFPLTVTSAQKNPTAFYLCATTSGWYNEQFFGPGTRLTVL.

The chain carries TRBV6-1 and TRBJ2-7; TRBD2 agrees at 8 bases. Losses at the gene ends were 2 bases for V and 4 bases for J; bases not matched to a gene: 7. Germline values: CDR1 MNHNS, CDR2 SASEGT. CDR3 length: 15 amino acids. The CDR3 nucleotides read TGTGCCAGCAGTGAATATGGCGGGAGGACTTACGAGCAGTACTTC. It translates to CASSEYGGRTYEQYF.

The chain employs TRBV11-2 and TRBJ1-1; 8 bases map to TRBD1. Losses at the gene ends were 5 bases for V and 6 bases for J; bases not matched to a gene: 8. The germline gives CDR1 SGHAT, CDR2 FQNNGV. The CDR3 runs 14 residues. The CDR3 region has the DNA TGTGCCAGCAGCATGAGACAGGGGAAGGCTGAAGCTTTCTTT. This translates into CASSMRQGKAEAFF.

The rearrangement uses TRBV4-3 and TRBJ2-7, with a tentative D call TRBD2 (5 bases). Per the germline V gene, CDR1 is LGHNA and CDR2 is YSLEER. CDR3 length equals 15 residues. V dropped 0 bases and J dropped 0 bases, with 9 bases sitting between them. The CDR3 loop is CASSQDTGVSYEQYF. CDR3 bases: TGCGCCAGCAGCCAAGATACCGGGGTCTCCTACGAGCAGTACTTC.

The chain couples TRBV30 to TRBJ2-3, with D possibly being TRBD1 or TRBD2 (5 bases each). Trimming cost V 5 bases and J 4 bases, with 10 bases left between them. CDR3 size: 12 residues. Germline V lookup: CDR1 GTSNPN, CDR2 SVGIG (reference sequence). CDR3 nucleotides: TGTGCCTGGGGCCCGGGACCAGATACGCAGTATTTT. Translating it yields CAWGPGPDTQYF.

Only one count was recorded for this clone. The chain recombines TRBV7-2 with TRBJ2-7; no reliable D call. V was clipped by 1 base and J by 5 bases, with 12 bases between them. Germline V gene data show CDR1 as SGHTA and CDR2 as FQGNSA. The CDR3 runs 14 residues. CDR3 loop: CASSLELLDHEQYF. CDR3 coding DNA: TGTGCCAGCAGCTTAGAATTGCTAGACCACGAGCAGTACTTC.

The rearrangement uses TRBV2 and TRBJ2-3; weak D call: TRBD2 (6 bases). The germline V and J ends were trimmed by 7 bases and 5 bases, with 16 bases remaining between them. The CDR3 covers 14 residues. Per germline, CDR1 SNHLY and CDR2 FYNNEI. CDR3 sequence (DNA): TGTGCCAGCAAGCAGCGGGCCCAGCGAGATACGCAGTATTTT. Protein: CASKQRAQRDTQYF.

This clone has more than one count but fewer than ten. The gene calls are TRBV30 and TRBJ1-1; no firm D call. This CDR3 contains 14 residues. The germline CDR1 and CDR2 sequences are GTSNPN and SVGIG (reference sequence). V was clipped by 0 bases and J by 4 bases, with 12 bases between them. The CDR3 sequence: CAWSVGIEGTEAFF. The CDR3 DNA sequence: TGTGCCTGGAGTGTTGGAATAGAAGGCACTGAAGCTTTCTTT.

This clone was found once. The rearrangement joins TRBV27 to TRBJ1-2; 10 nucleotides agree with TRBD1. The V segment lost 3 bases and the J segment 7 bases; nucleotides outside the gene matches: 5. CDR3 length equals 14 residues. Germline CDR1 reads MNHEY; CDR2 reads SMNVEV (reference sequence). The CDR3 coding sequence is TGTGCCAGCAGTTTCGACAGGGGGCAACGTGGCTACACCTTC. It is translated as CASSFDRGQRGYTF.

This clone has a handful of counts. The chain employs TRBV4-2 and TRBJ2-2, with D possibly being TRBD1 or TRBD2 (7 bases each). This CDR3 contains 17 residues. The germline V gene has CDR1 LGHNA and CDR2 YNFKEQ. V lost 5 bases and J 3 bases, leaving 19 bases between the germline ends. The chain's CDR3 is CASSKGALGRDTGELFF. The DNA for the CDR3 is TGTGCCAGCAGCAAGGGGGCTTTGGGGAGGGACACCGGGGAGCTGTTTTTT.

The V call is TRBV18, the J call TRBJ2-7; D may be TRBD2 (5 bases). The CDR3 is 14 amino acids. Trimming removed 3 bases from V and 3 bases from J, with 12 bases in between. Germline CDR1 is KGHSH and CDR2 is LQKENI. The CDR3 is CASSPGSDLYEQYF. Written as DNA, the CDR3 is TGTGCCAGCTCACCGGGTAGCGACCTCTACGAGCAGTACTTC.

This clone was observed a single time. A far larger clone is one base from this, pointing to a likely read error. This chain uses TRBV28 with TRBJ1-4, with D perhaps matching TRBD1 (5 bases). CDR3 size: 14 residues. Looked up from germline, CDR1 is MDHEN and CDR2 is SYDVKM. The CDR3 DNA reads TGTGCCAGCAGTGGCCGGGACTTAGATGAAGAACTGTTTTTT. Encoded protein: CASSGRDLDEELFF. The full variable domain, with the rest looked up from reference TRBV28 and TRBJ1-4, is DVKVTQSSRYLVKRTGEKVFLECVQDMDHENMFWYRQDPGLGLRLIYFSYDVKMKEKGDIPEGYSVSREKKERFSLILESASTNQTSMYLCASSGRDLDEELFFGSGTQLSVL.

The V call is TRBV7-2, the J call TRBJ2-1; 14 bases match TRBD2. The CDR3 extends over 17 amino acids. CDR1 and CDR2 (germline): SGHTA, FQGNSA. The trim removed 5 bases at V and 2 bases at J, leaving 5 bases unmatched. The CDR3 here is CASSQRTSGRTYNEQFF. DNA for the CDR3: TGTGCCAGCAGCCAACGGACTAGCGGGAGGACCTACAATGAGCAGTTCTTC. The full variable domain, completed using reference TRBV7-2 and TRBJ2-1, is GAGVSQSPSNKVTEKGKDVELRCDPISGHTALYWYRQSLGQGLEFLIYFQGNSAPDKSGLPSDRFSAERTGGSVSTLTIQRTQQEDSAVYLCASSQRTSGRTYNEQFFGPGTRLTVL.

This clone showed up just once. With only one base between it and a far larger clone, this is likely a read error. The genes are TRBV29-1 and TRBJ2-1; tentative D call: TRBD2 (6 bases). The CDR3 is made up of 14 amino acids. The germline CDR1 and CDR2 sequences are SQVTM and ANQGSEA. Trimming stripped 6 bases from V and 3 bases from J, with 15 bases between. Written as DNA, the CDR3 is TGCAGCGTGAGGAGGGACGGCATCTACAATGAGCAGTTCTTC. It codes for CSVRRDGIYNEQFF.

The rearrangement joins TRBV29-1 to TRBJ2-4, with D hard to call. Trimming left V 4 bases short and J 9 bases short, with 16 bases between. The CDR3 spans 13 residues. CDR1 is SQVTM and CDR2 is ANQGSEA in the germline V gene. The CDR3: CSVARSSLAIQYF. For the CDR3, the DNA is TGCAGCGTTGCAAGAAGCAGCTTAGCCATTCAGTACTTC.

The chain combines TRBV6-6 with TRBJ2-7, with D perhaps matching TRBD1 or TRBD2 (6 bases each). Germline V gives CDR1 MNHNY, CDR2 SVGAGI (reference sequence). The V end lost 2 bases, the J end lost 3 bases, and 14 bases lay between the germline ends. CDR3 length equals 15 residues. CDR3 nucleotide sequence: TGTGCCAGCAGTTACCAGAAGGGGGGAGTCTACGAGCAGTACTTC. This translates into CASSYQKGGVYEQYF.

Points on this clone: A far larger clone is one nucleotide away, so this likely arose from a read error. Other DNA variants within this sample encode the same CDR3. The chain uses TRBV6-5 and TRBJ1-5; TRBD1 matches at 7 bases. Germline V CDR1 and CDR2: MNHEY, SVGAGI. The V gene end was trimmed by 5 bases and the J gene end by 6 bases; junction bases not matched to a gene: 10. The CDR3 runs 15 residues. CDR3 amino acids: CASSGQTGHSQPQHF. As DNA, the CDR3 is TGTGCCAGCAGTGGACAGACAGGGCATAGTCAGCCCCAGCATTTT.

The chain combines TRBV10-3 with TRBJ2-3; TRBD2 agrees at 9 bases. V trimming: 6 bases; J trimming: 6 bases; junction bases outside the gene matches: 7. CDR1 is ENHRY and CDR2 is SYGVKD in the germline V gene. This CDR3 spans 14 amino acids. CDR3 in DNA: TGTGCCATCAGCCTAGCGGGGACTGTGGATACGCAGTATTTT. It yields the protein CAISLAGTVDTQYF.

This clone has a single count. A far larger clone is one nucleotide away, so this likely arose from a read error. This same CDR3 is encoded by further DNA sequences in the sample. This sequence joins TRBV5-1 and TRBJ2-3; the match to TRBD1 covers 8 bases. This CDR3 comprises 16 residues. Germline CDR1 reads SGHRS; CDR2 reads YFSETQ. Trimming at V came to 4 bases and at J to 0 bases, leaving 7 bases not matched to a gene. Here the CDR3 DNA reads TGCGCCAGCAGCGTGACAGGGGATACGAGCACAGATACGCAGTATTTT. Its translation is CASSVTGDTSTDTQYF.

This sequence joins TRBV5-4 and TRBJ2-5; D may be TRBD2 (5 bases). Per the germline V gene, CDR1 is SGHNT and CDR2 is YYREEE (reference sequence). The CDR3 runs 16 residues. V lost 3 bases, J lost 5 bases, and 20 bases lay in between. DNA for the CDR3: TGTGCCAGCAGCTCAAGGAGCGGAGGCCCAAGGGAGACCCAGTACTTC. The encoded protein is CASSSRSGGPRETQYF. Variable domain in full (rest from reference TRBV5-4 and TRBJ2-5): ETGVTQSPTHLIKTRGQQVTLRCSSQSGHNTVSWYQQALGQGPQFIFQYYREEENGRGNFPPRFSGLQFPNYSSELNVNALELDDSALYLCASSSRSGGPRETQYFGPGTRLLVL.

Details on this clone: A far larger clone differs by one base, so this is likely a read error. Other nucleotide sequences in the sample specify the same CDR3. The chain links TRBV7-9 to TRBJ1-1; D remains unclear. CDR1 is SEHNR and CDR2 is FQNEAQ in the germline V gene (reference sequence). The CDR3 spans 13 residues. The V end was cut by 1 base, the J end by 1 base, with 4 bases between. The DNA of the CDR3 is TGTGCCAGCAGCTTAGGTGCGAACACTGAAGCTTTCTTT. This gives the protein CASSLGANTEAFF.

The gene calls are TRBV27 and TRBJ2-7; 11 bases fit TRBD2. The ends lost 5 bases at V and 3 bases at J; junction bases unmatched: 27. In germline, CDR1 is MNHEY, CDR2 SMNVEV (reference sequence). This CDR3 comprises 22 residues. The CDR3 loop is CASSTRQGSSGRTISIIYEQYF. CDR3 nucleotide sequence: TGTGCCAGCAGTACCCGACAGGGGTCTAGCGGGAGGACCATCTCAATCATCTACGAGCAGTACTTC.

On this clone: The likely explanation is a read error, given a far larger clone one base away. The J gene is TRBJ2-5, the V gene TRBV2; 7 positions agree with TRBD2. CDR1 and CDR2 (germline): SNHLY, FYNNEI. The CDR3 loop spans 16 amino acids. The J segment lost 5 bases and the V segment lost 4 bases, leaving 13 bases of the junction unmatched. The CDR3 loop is CASSVGLAVTRETQYF. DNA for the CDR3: TGTGCCAGCAGTGTAGGGCTAGCGGTAACAAGGGAGACCCAGTACTTC.